Listed below are T cell receptor beta chains from one sample, sequenced in a study of T cells in Graves' hyperthyroidism and ophthalmopathy. MiXCR, applied by TCRdb to the multiplex PCR reads, yields one record per CDR3 protein. The profile shows some 270,000 distinct CDR3 sequences, over 20% of them singletons. The sequencing sample was made of blood. These receptor sequences come from a woman in her forties with Graves' ophthalmopathy. CDR3s include the opening cysteine and the closing phenylalanine or tryptophan. D genes are given only for firm matches. The size entry is marked missing in some rows and otherwise reads once, few, many or a size class.

V: TRBV7-3; size: many; length: 15; J: TRBJ2-7; D: TRBD2; DNA: TGTGCCAGCAGCTTAACTGGGGGGGGTTCCTACGAGCAGTACTTC; CDR3: CASSLTGGGSYEQYF
V: TRBV28; size: many; length: 15; J: TRBJ2-7; D: TRBD2; DNA: TGTGCCAGCAGTTTACGGCTAGCGGGAGTTGACGAGCAGTACTTC; CDR3: CASSLRLAGVDEQYF
V: TRBV29-1; size: few; length: 13; J: TRBJ2-7; D: .; DNA: TGCAGCGTGTCCGGGACTTTACTCTACGAGCAGTACTTC; CDR3: CSVSGTLLYEQYF
V: TRBV28; size: many; length: 13; J: TRBJ2-7; D: .; DNA: TGTGCCAGCAGCCGTCAACAGGGAGGCGAGCAGTACTTC; CDR3: CASSRQQGGEQYF
V: TRBV20-1; size: many; length: 19; J: TRBJ2-7; D: TRBD2; DNA: TGCAGTGCTAGAGATGAGGGGACTAGCGGGAAGGGGCCCCACTACGAGCAGTACTTC; CDR3: CSARDEGTSGKGPHYEQYF
V: TRBV6-1; size: many; length: 13; J: TRBJ2-7; D: .; DNA: TGTGCCAGCGGGGTAGGTTCTACCTACGAGCAGTACTTC; CDR3: CASGVGSTYEQYF
V: TRBV4-1; size: few; length: 20; J: TRBJ2-2; D: TRBD2; DNA: TGCGCCAGCAGCCAAATACCTAGCGGTGACTATTATAGGAACACCGGGGAGCTGTTTTTT; CDR3: CASSQIPSGDYYRNTGELFF
V: TRBV12-3/TRBV12-4; size: many; length: 14; J: TRBJ1-2; D: .; DNA: TGTGCCAGCAGGCCCTCGGGGGATAACTATGGCTACACCTTC; CDR3: CASRPSGDNYGYTF
V: TRBV5-1; size: many; length: 17; J: TRBJ2-2; D: TRBD1; DNA: TGCGCCAGCAGCTTGGCCCCGACAGGGTCTAACACCGGGGAGCTGTTTTTT; CDR3: CASSLAPTGSNTGELFF
V: TRBV2; size: many; length: 13; J: TRBJ2-7; D: TRBD1; DNA: TGTGTCAGCTCCCGGACAGGATTATACGAGCAGTACTTC; CDR3: CVSSRTGLYEQYF
V: TRBV28; size: many; length: 13; J: TRBJ2-2; D: .; DNA: TGTGCCAGCAGAGAAAGCGTTATCGGGGAGCTGTTTTTT; CDR3: CASRESVIGELFF
V: TRBV28; size: many; length: 15; J: TRBJ2-2; D: .; DNA: TGTGCCAGCAGTTTGGGGTCCACCAACACCGGGGAGCTGTTTTTT; CDR3: CASSLGSTNTGELFF
V: TRBV28; size: .; length: 18; J: TRBJ1-1; D: TRBD1; DNA: TGTGCCAGCAGCTCCCCCAGGGACAGGGGGCGGGTGAACACTGAAGCTTTCTTT; CDR3: CASSSPRDRGRVNTEAFF
V: TRBV28; size: many; length: 15; J: TRBJ2-5; D: TRBD1; DNA: TGTGCCAGCAGTTTGGAGACAGGGGGCTTTGAGACCCAGTACTTC; CDR3: CASSLETGGFETQYF
V: TRBV6-5; size: many; length: 13; J: TRBJ1-1; D: .; DNA: TGTGCCAGCAGTAGGACTCCTTCCACTGAAGCTTTCTTT; CDR3: CASSRTPSTEAFF
V: TRBV5-1; size: many; length: 14; J: TRBJ2-6; D: .; DNA: TGCGCCAGCAGTGAGGGGTCTGGGGCCAACGTCCTGACTTTC; CDR3: CASSEGSGANVLTF
V: TRBV5-1; size: .; length: 15; J: TRBJ2-7; D: .; DNA: TGCGCCAGCAGCTTTGGGGCAGGACCCCTCTACGAGCAGTACTTC; CDR3: CASSFGAGPLYEQYF
V: TRBV7-8; size: .; length: 20; J: TRBJ2-5; D: TRBD1; DNA: TGTGCCAGCAGCAAACCTACAGGGGGCGCCCCTTTAAATCGGCAAGAGACCCAGTACTTC; CDR3: CASSKPTGGAPLNRQETQYF
V: TRBV9; size: many; length: 14; J: TRBJ2-4; D: TRBD2; DNA: TGTGCCAGCAGCGTACTAGCGGGAGATAACATTCAGTACTTC; CDR3: CASSVLAGDNIQYF
V: TRBV9; size: once; length: 14; J: TRBJ1-2; D: .; DNA: TGTGCCAGCAGCGAAGGCAGCAATAACTATGGCTACACCTTC; CDR3: CASSEGSNNYGYTF
V: TRBV3-1; size: few; length: 14; J: TRBJ1-1; D: .; DNA: TGTGCCAGCAGCCAAGACTTGGCTTATACTGAAGCTTTCTTT; CDR3: CASSQDLAYTEAFF
V: TRBV6-5; size: many; length: 15; J: TRBJ2-2; D: .; DNA: TGTGCCAGCAGTTACCACCAGGGGTGGACCGGGGAGCTGTTTTTT; CDR3: CASSYHQGWTGELFF
V: TRBV27; size: many; length: 14; J: TRBJ2-7; D: .; DNA: TGTGCCAGCAGCGCATGGGGAGCCTCCTACGAGCAGTACTTC; CDR3: CASSAWGASYEQYF
V: TRBV4-1; size: .; length: 11; J: TRBJ2-5; D: .; DNA: TGCGCCAGCAGCCAAGAGGGGACCCAGTACTTC; CDR3: CASSQEGTQYF
V: TRBV11-2; size: many; length: 14; J: TRBJ2-7; D: .; DNA: TGTGCCAGCAGCTTAGGCTGGGGGCAGTACGAGCAGTACTTC; CDR3: CASSLGWGQYEQYF
V: TRBV19; size: many; length: 17; J: TRBJ1-1; D: TRBD1; DNA: TGTGCCAGTACCACAACCCCCAGGGGGGAAATGAACACTGAAGCTTTCTTT; CDR3: CASTTTPRGEMNTEAFF
V: TRBV7-6; size: few; length: 16; J: TRBJ1-5; D: .; DNA: TGTGCCAGCAGCCCCAGGGCCGGACTTAGCAATCAGCCCCAGCATTTT; CDR3: CASSPRAGLSNQPQHF
V: TRBV7-8; size: few; length: 15; J: TRBJ2-5; D: .; DNA: TGTGCCAGCAGCCGCCGTGCGGGGTCCCAAGAGACCCAGTACTTC; CDR3: CASSRRAGSQETQYF
V: TRBV30; size: many; length: 14; J: TRBJ1-1; D: .; DNA: TGTGCCTGGAACCACGGACATGGTCACACTGAAGCTTTCTTT; CDR3: CAWNHGHGHTEAFF
V: TRBV6-5; size: .; length: 15; J: TRBJ1-5; D: .; DNA: TGTGCCAGCAGTTACTCGGTTGTCAGGGGTGGGTCCCAGCATTTT; CDR3: CASSYSVVRGGSQHF
V: TRBV6-1; size: .; length: 12; J: TRBJ1-2; D: TRBD1; DNA: TGTGCCACCATACAGGGGGTCTATGGCTACACCTTC; CDR3: CATIQGVYGYTF
V: TRBV5-5; size: many; length: 14; J: TRBJ1-1; D: .; DNA: TGTGCCAGCAGCTTGCGAGTTATGAACACTGAAGCTTTCTTT; CDR3: CASSLRVMNTEAFF
V: TRBV10-3; size: many; length: 19; J: TRBJ2-5; D: .; DNA: TGTGCCATCAGTGAGTCGAGTTTTTCAGGAGGGCGAATTCAAGAGACCCAGTACTTC; CDR3: CAISESSFSGGRIQETQYF
V: TRBV29-1; size: many; length: 14; J: TRBJ1-1; D: TRBD1; DNA: TGCAGCGGAGGGACAGGGGGAACGAACACTGAAGCTTTCTTT; CDR3: CSGGTGGTNTEAFF
V: TRBV6-1; size: many; length: 14; J: TRBJ2-7; D: .; DNA: TGTGCCAGCAGTGACAGAGGCTTTTCCTACGAGCAGTACTTC; CDR3: CASSDRGFSYEQYF
V: TRBV11-2; size: many; length: 13; J: TRBJ1-1; D: .; DNA: TGTGCCAGCAGCGTGGACACGTGGGCTGAAGCTTTCTTT; CDR3: CASSVDTWAEAFF
V: TRBV9; size: many; length: 14; J: TRBJ2-2; D: .; DNA: TGTGCCAGCAGCTTACTGACGGACACCGGGGAGCTGTTTTTT; CDR3: CASSLLTDTGELFF
V: TRBV20-1; size: .; length: 12; J: TRBJ2-7; D: .; DNA: TGCAGTGCTGGAGGGATAGGCTACGAGCAGTACTTC; CDR3: CSAGGIGYEQYF
V: TRBV4-1; size: .; length: 16; J: TRBJ2-7; D: TRBD2; DNA: TGCGCCAGCAGCCAAGTGGTAGCGGGGGACTCCTACGAGCAGTACTTC; CDR3: CASSQVVAGDSYEQYF
V: TRBV7-6; size: many; length: 15; J: TRBJ2-7; D: TRBD2; DNA: TGTGCCAGCAGCTTAGAGTCGGCGGGAGGGTACGAGCAGTACTTC; CDR3: CASSLESAGGYEQYF
V: TRBV10-3; size: many; length: 14; J: TRBJ1-2; D: .; DNA: TGTGCCATCAGTGAAGTTCTGGAGGACTATGGCTACACCTTC; CDR3: CAISEVLEDYGYTF
V: TRBV6-1; size: .; length: 15; J: TRBJ2-5; D: .; DNA: TGTGCCAGCAGACGACAGCGAACGACCCAAGAGACCCAGTACTTC; CDR3: CASRRQRTTQETQYF
V: TRBV5-1; size: .; length: 13; J: TRBJ2-7; D: .; DNA: TGCGCCAGCAAGTCACAGCCCGGGTACGAGCAGTACTTC; CDR3: CASKSQPGYEQYF
V: TRBV12-3/TRBV12-4; size: few; length: 14; J: TRBJ2-5; D: .; DNA: TGTGCCAGCAGGGCGTCAGGGGAGGGAGAGACCCAGTACTTC; CDR3: CASRASGEGETQYF
V: TRBV28; size: few; length: 13; J: TRBJ1-2; D: .; DNA: TGTGCCAGCAGCCGATCGAGGAACTATGGCTACACCTTC; CDR3: CASSRSRNYGYTF
V: TRBV6-1; size: many; length: 17; J: TRBJ2-5; D: TRBD2; DNA: TGTGCCAGCATAGACAAGGGGCTAGCGGGATATCGGGAGACCCAGTACTTC; CDR3: CASIDKGLAGYRETQYF
V: TRBV28; size: many; length: 15; J: TRBJ1-1; D: .; DNA: TGTGCCAGCACAGAGAGGCTCTATACCCAGGGTCGGGCTTTCTTT; CDR3: CASTERLYTQGRAFF
V: TRBV5-6; size: many; length: 11; J: TRBJ2-7; D: .; DNA: TGTGCCAGCAGCTTGGGATGCGAGCAGTACTTC; CDR3: CASSLGCEQYF
V: TRBV19; size: many; length: 14; J: TRBJ2-7; D: .; DNA: TGTGCCAGTAGTACCAGGGGAGGAATCTACGAGCAGTACTTC; CDR3: CASSTRGGIYEQYF
V: TRBV2; size: many; length: 13; J: TRBJ2-7; D: TRBD1; DNA: TGTGCCAGTCAGGGGGTAAACTCCTACGAGCAGTACTTC; CDR3: CASQGVNSYEQYF
V: TRBV5-4; size: many; length: 14; J: TRBJ2-5; D: .; DNA: TGTGCCAGCAGCTTGGAGGGGGTTCAAGAGACCCAGTACTTC; CDR3: CASSLEGVQETQYF
V: TRBV6-5; size: many; length: 15; J: TRBJ2-7; D: .; DNA: TGTGCCAGCAGTACCTCAGACAGTTCCTACTACGAGCAGTACTTC; CDR3: CASSTSDSSYYEQYF
V: TRBV20-1; size: many; length: 13; J: TRBJ2-3; D: .; DNA: TGCAGTGCTGCTCAGGGTAGCAATCAGCCCCAGTATTTT; CDR3: CSAAQGSNQPQYF
V: TRBV29-1; size: many; length: 13; J: TRBJ1-1; D: TRBD1; DNA: TGCAGCGTTGGACAGGGAGTGAACACTGAAGCTTTCTTT; CDR3: CSVGQGVNTEAFF
V: TRBV10-2; size: many; length: 16; J: TRBJ2-7; D: TRBD2; DNA: TGCGCCAGCAGTGAGCCCACGTTAGCGGGAGGGTACGAGCAGTACTTC; CDR3: CASSEPTLAGGYEQYF
V: TRBV7-9; size: many; length: 15; J: TRBJ2-5; D: .; DNA: TGTGCCAGCAGCTTAGGGACAGTAACGGGGGAGACCCAGTACTTC; CDR3: CASSLGTVTGETQYF
V: TRBV18; size: .; length: 17; J: TRBJ2-4; D: TRBD1; DNA: TGTGCCAGCTCACCATTGACAGGGGATGGGCCCAAAAACATTCAGTACTTC; CDR3: CASSPLTGDGPKNIQYF
V: TRBV28; size: few; length: 15; J: TRBJ2-5; D: TRBD1; DNA: TGTGCCAGCACTACTTCGGGACAGGGCTCAGAGACCCAGTACTTC; CDR3: CASTTSGQGSETQYF